Included here is one TCR beta chain sequence, with context. The antigen is not known. The data were obtained in a study of cytomegalovirus exposure and HLA in healthy donors. Whole-study context: In an earlier analysis, 95 million to 140 million unique TCR beta sequences were found from approximately 190 million T cells. General study findings and limits: Confirmation was obtained in vitro that a few CMV-associated chains are specific for CMV antigens. Cytomegalovirus status was reportedly diagnosed by the classifier with high specificity and sensitivity. The sole available immune exposure information was CMV serostatus.

Per germline, CDR1 MDHEN and CDR2 SYDVKM. The CDR3 runs 15 residues. The V end was cut by 0 bases, the J end by 4 bases, with 13 bases between. PCR involved 60 Vbeta and 13 Jbeta primers. Clones were read by immunoSEQ multiplex PCR, and TCRdb kept only the in-frame ones, dropping some. This table holds 90,000 to 120,000 clones, around two thirds found once. This receptor was obtained from a man aged 45-65 years in good health and CMV-seropositive. J is TRBJ2-7 and V is TRBV28; D ambiguous. The specimen was PBMCs. The CDR3 DNA reads as TGTGCCAGCAGTTTATGGGCAGTTCCCCCTTACGAGCAGTACTTC. Translation: CASSLWAVPPYEQYF.